What follows describes a single TCR beta chain. Each of the donors had about 9.9 milliliters of peripheral blood drawn into EDTA-treated Vacutainer tubes. This sample stems from a study of blood T cells in healthy people across ages. It was with a sample-barcoded 5' primer and a J-beta primer mix that a second PCR of roughly 7 to 12 cycles was run. Every molecule of cDNA carried a tag from a template-switch adaptor with 12 random nucleotides. TCRdb analysed the 5' RACE reads with MiXCR anew, one entry per CDR3 protein. The table includes about 830,000 distinct CDR3 sequences, 55% to 70% detected once. This CDR3 region has 18 residues. V dropped 1 base and J dropped 5; count of bases not matched to a gene: 17. Germline CDR1 and CDR2: SGHTA and FQGNSA.

The J gene is TRBJ2-7, the V gene TRBV7-2; TRBD1 agrees at 7 bases. The sequencing sample was made of blood. The receptor's source is a man aged 25 to 40 in good health. CDR3 coding DNA: TGTGCCAGCAGCTTAGGCCCATTAGGGACAGAAGTTGTAAACGAGCAGTACTTC. Translated, it gives CASSLGPLGTEVVNEQYF.